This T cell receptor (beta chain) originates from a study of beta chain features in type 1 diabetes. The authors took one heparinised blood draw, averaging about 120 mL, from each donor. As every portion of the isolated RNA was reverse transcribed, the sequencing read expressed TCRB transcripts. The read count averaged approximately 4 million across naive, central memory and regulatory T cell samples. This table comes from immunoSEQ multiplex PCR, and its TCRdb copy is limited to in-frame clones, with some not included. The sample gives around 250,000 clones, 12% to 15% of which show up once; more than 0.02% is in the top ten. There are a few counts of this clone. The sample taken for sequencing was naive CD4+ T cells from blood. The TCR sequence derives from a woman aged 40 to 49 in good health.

CDR3 amino acids: CASSAGTGGKNIQYF. CDR3 DNA: TGTGCCAGCAGCGCCGGGACAGGGGGCAAAAACATTCAGTACTTC. The gene calls are TRBV9 and TRBJ2-4; 11 nucleotides match TRBD1. V was pared by 3 bases and J by 3 bases, with 2 bases of the junction left unmatched. The CDR3 totals 15 residues. From germline, CDR1 is SGDLS and CDR2 YYNGEE.